This TCR beta chain was sequenced for a study of blood T cells in healthy people across ages. Study in general: Template switching captured about one barcoded beta molecule per two T cells. Study results and limitations: Age showed a roughly linear inverse relationship with TCR beta diversity per million T cells.

The germline V and J ends were trimmed by 4 bases and 5 bases, with 18 bases remaining between them. The length of the CDR3 is 16 residues. Looked up from germline, CDR1 is SEHNR and CDR2 is FQNEAQ (reference sequence). Every sample gave at least 5 micrograms of total RNA when it was extracted. A few counts support this clonotype. What it recognizes is unknown. For the second PCR, which ran for about 7 to 11 cycles, a sample-barcoded 5' primer and a J-beta primer mix were used. TCRdb processed the 5' RACE reads anew with MiXCR; each CDR3 protein has one entry. The table includes 1,300,000 or so distinct CDR3 sequences, roughly 60% detected once.

V is TRBV7-9 and J is TRBJ2-1, with a tentative D call TRBD1 (9 bases). This TCR derives from a man between 18 and 35 years old in good health. Sequenced: blood. The CDR3 nucleotides read TGTGCCAGCAGCTCGGGGGGGACAGGGATAAACAATGAGCAGTTCTTC. Protein: CASSSGGTGINNEQFF.